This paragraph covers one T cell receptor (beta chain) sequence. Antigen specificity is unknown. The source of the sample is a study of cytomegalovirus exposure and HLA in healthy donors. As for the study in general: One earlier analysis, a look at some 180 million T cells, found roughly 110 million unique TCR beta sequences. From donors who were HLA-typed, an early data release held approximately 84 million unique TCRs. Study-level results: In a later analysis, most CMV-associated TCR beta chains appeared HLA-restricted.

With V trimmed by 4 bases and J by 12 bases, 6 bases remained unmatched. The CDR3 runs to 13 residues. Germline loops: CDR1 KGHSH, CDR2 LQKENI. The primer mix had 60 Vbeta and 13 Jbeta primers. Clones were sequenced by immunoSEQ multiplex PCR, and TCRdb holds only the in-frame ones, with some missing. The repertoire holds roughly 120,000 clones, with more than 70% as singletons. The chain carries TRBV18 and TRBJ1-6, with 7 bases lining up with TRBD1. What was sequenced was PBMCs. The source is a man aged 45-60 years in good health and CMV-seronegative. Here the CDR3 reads CASSLDRARPLHF. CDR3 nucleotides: TGTGCCAGCTCACTAGACAGGGCCCGACCCCTCCACTTT.